This T cell receptor beta chain was identified during a study of shared clonotypes between healthy human individuals. Sequencing was at deep level. Profiling relied on immunoSEQ multiplex PCR, and the TCRdb table lists in-frame clones only, not all of them. The sample records roughly 650,000 clones, more than 95% being singletons. The clonotype was recovered from a woman aged 25-40 years in good health. The sequenced sample was naive CD4+ T cells sorted from blood. Subset defined: CD45RA+ positively selected.

CDR3 in amino acids: CASGRITSGNTIYF. The CDR3 nucleotides read TGTGCCAGCGGACGCATTACTTCTGGAAACACCATATATTTT. The chain carries TRBV28 and TRBJ1-3; D ambiguous. Germline V CDR1 and CDR2: MDHEN, SYDVKM. The CDR3 extends over 14 amino acids. Trimming pared 8 bases from V and 1 base from J, leaving 12 bases between.